This TCR beta chain was identified during a study of identical twins. One entry per CDR3 protein results from TCRdb running MiXCR on the 5' RACE reads. The table has roughly 1,500,000 distinct CDR3 sequences, under 35% seen once. This clonotype was counted ten times or more. This TCR was recovered from a newborn girl in good health. Sample: cord blood.

CDR3 in DNA: TGTGCCAGCAGCCAAGATTATCGCCCACAAGACTATGGCTACACCTTC. This codes for CASSQDYRPQDYGYTF. This rearrangement joins TRBV4-2 to TRBJ1-2; D is uncertain. V was trimmed by 0 bases and J by 3 bases, leaving 14 bases between them. The V gene's germline CDR1 is LGHNA and CDR2 YNFKEQ. This CDR3 contains 16 residues.